The TCR beta chain described here comes from a study of cytomegalovirus exposure and HLA in healthy donors. As concerns this clone: Its antigen is as yet unknown.

Germline loops: CDR1 SGHDN, CDR2 FVKESK. Trimming took 1 base from V and 0 from J; bases not matched to a gene: 9. The CDR3 sequence is 18 residues long. Both 60 Vbeta primers and 13 Jbeta primers went into the PCR. Clones were sequenced by immunoSEQ multiplex PCR, and TCRdb holds only the in-frame ones, with some missing. The sample holds roughly 53,000 clones. Notes on the study in general: A later analysis linked a missense variant in DCLRE1C to the trimming of TCR beta V and J genes. Many donors carried some public TCRs, although rarity characterized most TCR sequences.

Sequencing input: PBMCs. The TCR was taken from a female donor in good health and CMV-seronegative. This sequence joins TRBV14 and TRBJ2-1; 7 bases map to TRBD2. The CDR3 protein is CASSQGPPRGSSYNEQFF. The CDR3 DNA follows: TGTGCCAGCAGCCAAGGTCCCCCGCGGGGGAGCTCCTACAATGAGCAGTTCTTC.